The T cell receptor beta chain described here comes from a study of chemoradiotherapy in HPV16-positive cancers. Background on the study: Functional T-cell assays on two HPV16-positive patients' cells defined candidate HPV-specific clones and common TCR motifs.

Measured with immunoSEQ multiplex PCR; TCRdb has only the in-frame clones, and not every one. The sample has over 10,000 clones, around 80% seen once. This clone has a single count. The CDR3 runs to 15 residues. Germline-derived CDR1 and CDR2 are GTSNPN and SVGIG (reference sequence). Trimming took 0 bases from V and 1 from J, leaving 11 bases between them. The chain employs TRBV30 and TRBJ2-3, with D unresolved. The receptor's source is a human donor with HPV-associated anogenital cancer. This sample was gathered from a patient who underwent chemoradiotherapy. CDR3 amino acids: CAWSVIGLGTDTQYF. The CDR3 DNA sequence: TGTGCCTGGAGTGTTATAGGGCTCGGCACAGATACGCAGTATTTT. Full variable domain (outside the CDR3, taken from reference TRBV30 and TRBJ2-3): SQTIHQWPATLVQPVGSPLSLECTVEGTSNPNLYWYRQAAGRGLQLLFYSVGIGQISSEVPQNLSASRPQDRQFILSSKKLLLSDSGFYLCAWSVIGLGTDTQYFGPGTRLTVL.